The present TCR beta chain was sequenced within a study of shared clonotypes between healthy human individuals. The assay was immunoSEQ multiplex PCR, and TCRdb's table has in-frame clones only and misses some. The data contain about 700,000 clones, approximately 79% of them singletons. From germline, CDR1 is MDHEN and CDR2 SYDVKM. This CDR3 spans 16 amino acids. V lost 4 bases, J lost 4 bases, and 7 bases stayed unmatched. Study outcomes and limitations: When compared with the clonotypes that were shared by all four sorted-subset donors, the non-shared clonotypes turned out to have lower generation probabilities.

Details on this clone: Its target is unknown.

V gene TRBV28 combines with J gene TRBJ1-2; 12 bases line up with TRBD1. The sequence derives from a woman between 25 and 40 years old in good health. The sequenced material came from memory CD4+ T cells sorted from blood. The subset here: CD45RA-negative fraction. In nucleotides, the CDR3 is TGTGCCAGCAGTTCCTCCGGGACAGGGGGCGCCTATGGCTACACCTTC. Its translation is CASSSSGTGGAYGYTF.